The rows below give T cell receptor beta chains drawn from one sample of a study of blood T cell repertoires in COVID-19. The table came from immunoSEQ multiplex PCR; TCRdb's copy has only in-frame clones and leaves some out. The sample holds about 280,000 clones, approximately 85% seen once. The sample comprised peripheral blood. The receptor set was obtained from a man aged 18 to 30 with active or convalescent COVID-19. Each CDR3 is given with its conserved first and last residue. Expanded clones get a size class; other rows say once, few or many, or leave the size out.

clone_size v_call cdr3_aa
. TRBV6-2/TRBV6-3 CASSYFRGGQVSDTQYF
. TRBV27 CASQYQGARTEAFF
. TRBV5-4 CASSLAEAGVRRYTF
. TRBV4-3 CASSQDIQGEGTGELFF
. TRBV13 CASRREANTEAFF
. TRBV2 CASRQNRGLNTEAFF
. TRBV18 CASSGPFMNTEAFF
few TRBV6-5 CASSLTAGTGVREQYF
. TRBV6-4 CASSIQAGDTQYF
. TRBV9 CASSPSGTGGYNEQFF
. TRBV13 CASNTAGGPYEQYF
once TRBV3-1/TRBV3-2 CASSPRWTGPNYGYTF
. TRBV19 CASSWTSGGDNNEQFF
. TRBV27 CASSLYKDSWNTGELFF
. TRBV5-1 CASTGHDDSPLHF
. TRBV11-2 CASSLVAGDFTGELFF
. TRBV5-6 CASSLGLLDHGYTF